These 15 T cell receptor beta chains share one sample of origin, sequenced in a study of T cell repertoires in cytomegalovirus infection. A single record per CDR3 protein comes from TCRdb applying MiXCR to the reads. The table shows approximately 500,000 distinct CDR3 sequences, with more than 15% occurring only once. The sequencing sample was made of CD8+ T cells from PBMCs. The receptors shown here come from a human donor in good health (CMV status not recorded). Some clones in this sample may be carry-over from other donors' samples.

This clonotype was seen at least ten times. This chain connects TRBV6-5 to TRBJ1-1; D ambiguous. Trimming shortened V by 0 bases and J by 3 bases, and 8 bases separated the two germline ends. Germline-derived CDR1 and CDR2 are MNHEY and SVGAGI. The CDR3 runs 14 residues. CDR3 amino acids: CASSYSGGDTEAFF. The CDR3 region has the DNA TGTGCCAGCAGTTACTCAGGCGGGGACACTGAAGCTTTCTTT.

This clonotype occurred many times. The chain is built from TRBV7-9 and TRBJ1-1; D is undetermined. The CDR3 runs 14 residues. V lost 2 bases and J 7 bases, leaving 14 bases between the germline ends. Germline values: CDR1 SEHNR, CDR2 FQNEAQ (reference sequence). This chain's CDR3 is CASSLISLASEAFF. The CDR3 DNA sequence: TGTGCCAGCAGCTTAATTTCCTTGGCCAGTGAAGCTTTCTTT.

This clonotype turned up a few times. The V and J genes are TRBV27 and TRBJ2-1; D remains ambiguous. V gave up 4 bases and J gave up 6 bases, with 13 bases separating them. The CDR3 loop spans 14 amino acids. Germline CDR1 is MNHEY and CDR2 is SMNVEV (reference sequence). The CDR3 DNA follows: TGTGCCAGCAGTTACACAGCTCCCATCAATGAGCAGTTCTTC. It codes for CASSYTAPINEQFF.

This clonotype was observed many times. The V and J genes are TRBV7-9 and TRBJ2-1, with TRBD2 matching over 12 bases. Germline values: CDR1 SEHNR, CDR2 FQNEAQ (reference sequence). Trimming cost V 6 bases and J 0 bases; bases outside gene matches: 12. The length of the CDR3 is 19 residues. Here the CDR3 DNA reads TGTGCCAGCAGGGGACCCAGGACTAGCGGGGAAACCTCCTACAATGAGCAGTTCTTC. As protein: CASRGPRTSGETSYNEQFF.

This clonotype was picked up many times. The chain is built from TRBV12-5 and TRBJ1-1; the match to TRBD1 covers 11 bases. J was trimmed by 7 bases and V by 1 base; bases with no gene match: 20. Germline CDR1 reads LGHNT; CDR2 reads FRNRAP. The CDR3 runs 20 residues. This CDR3 is CASGLESVLGQGARGGEAFF. CDR3 in DNA: TGTGCTAGTGGTTTGGAATCGGTCCTCGGACAGGGGGCGAGGGGCGGTGAAGCTTTCTTT.

This clonotype was picked up many times. The rearrangement links TRBV11-2 to TRBJ1-1; 11 nucleotides line up with TRBD1. The CDR3 is 14 amino acids. J gave up 11 bases and V 3 bases, and 8 bases lay outside the gene matches. The germline gives CDR1 SGHAT, CDR2 FQNNGV. The chain's CDR3 is CASSLAGTGGMAFF. CDR3 in DNA: TGTGCCAGCAGCTTGGCCGGGACAGGGGGAATGGCTTTCTTT.

The chain carries TRBV5-1 and TRBJ1-1; D is perhaps TRBD1 (5 bases). The V end was cut by 4 bases, the J end by 3 bases, with 16 bases between. Per the germline V gene, CDR1 is SGHRS and CDR2 is YFSETQ. The CDR3 has 15 amino acids. CDR3 loop: CASSGTRDWDTEAFF. CDR3 nucleotide sequence: TGCGCCAGCAGCGGCACCCGGGACTGGGACACTGAAGCTTTCTTT.

In its sample, this clonotype was seen a few times. V usage is TRBV11-3 and J usage is TRBJ2-3; possibly TRBD1 for D (6 bases). The CDR3 sequence is 15 residues long. V lost 5 bases to trimming and J lost 6 bases, with 18 bases between them. Per the germline V gene, CDR1 is SGHNT and CDR2 is YENEEA. Written as DNA, the CDR3 is TGTGCCAGCAGCCTGGGGACATCCTCTGGGGATACGCAGTATTTT. Protein product: CASSLGTSSGDTQYF. The whole variable domain, remainder taken from reference TRBV11-3 and TRBJ2-3, is EAGVVQSPRYKIIEKKQPVAFWCNPISGHNTLYWYLQNLGQGPELLIRYENEEAVDDSQLPKDRFSAERLKGVDSTLKIQPAELGDSAVYLCASSLGTSSGDTQYFGPGTRLTVL.

This chain joins TRBV6-1 and TRBJ2-1; tentatively, D is TRBD1 (6 bases). CDR1 and CDR2 (germline): MNHNS, SASEGT. V lost 1 base and J 6 bases, leaving 16 bases between the germline ends. This CDR3 contains 16 residues. CDR3 DNA: TGTGCCAGCAGTGAAGGGACAGTGGTGGAGGCCAATGAGCAGTTCTTC. Encoded protein: CASSEGTVVEANEQFF.

This chain links TRBV7-9 with TRBJ2-1; D unresolved. The CDR3 runs to 12 residues. Germline V gives CDR1 SEHNR, CDR2 FQNEAQ (reference sequence). Trimming took 5 bases from V and 6 from J, leaving 8 bases between them. CDR3 in DNA: TGTGCCAGCAGCGCGGCCCCCAATGAGCAGTTCTTC. Residues: CASSAAPNEQFF.

This clonotype occurred many times. V is TRBV7-9 and J is TRBJ2-7, with D possibly called TRBD1 or TRBD2 (6 bases each). The germline V gene has CDR1 SEHNR and CDR2 FQNEAQ (reference sequence). Trimming shortened V by 2 bases and J by 9 bases, and 11 bases separated the two germline ends. The CDR3 totals 12 residues. The CDR3 region is CASSLRGDGQYF. The CDR3 nucleotides read TGTGCCAGCAGCTTAAGGGGGGACGGGCAGTACTTC.

There are many counts of this clonotype. This rearrangement joins TRBV19 to TRBJ2-1, with 11 bases that match TRBD2. CDR3 length: 16 residues. The ends lost 3 bases at V and 4 bases at J; junction bases unmatched: 5. Germline V lookup: CDR1 LNHDA, CDR2 SQIVND (reference sequence). In DNA, the CDR3 is TGTGCCAGTAGTATTGTGGGACTAGCGGAGTACAATGAGCAGTTCTTC. It translates to CASSIVGLAEYNEQFF.

This clonotype occurred many times. This chain uses TRBV7-9 with TRBJ2-1; 8 bases align to TRBD2. This CDR3 is built from 18 residues. Trimming at V came to 5 bases and at J to 0 bases, leaving 12 bases not matched to a gene. CDR1 and CDR2 (germline): SEHNR, FQNEAQ (reference sequence). CDR3: CASSQLTYSGDSYNEQFF. The CDR3 DNA reads TGTGCCAGCAGCCAACTGACGTATAGCGGGGACTCCTACAATGAGCAGTTCTTC.

The sample holds a few counts of this clonotype. CDR3 bases: TGTGCCAGCAGCTTAGGGGGGACGGACACAGATACGCAGTATTTT. Translation gives CASSLGGTDTDTQYF. The chain has TRBV7-3 and TRBJ2-3, with a weak D call TRBD2 (6 bases). This CDR3 has 15 amino acids. Germline CDR1 and CDR2: SGHTA and FQGTGA. V was pared by 2 bases and J by 2 bases, with 11 bases between.

This clonotype was counted between two and nine times. The chain recombines TRBV20-1 with TRBJ2-7; 7 bases are a match to TRBD2. J gave up 0 bases and V 6 bases, and 5 bases lay outside the gene matches. This CDR3 comprises 13 residues. Per germline, CDR1 DFQATT and CDR2 SNEGSKA (reference sequence). This chain's CDR3 is CSAPRGSSYEQYF. The CDR3 DNA reads TGCAGTGCCCCCCGCGGGAGCTCCTACGAGCAGTACTTC.